This T cell receptor (beta chain) stems from a study of breast tumors, draining lymph nodes, adjacent tissues. Study-wide results and limits: Tumor repertoires ranked between lymph nodes and nontumor tissue in diversity, with V and J gene preferences.

With respect to this clonotype: What it binds is not known.

One entry per CDR3 protein results from TCRdb running MiXCR on the multiplex PCR reads. The top ten clones hold over 3.5% of a sample with about 200,000 distinct CDR3 sequences, under 40% of them seen once. The CDR3 is made up of 16 amino acids. The V gene's germline CDR1 is SGHTS and CDR2 YDEGEE. J was trimmed by 5 bases and V by 3 bases; bases with no gene match: 12. Samples came from axillary lymph nodes draining the breast cancer. The clonotype was recovered from a female donor with breast cancer. Some clones in this sample may be carry-over from other donors' samples. What was sequenced was axillary lymph node tissue. The chain joins TRBV5-8 to TRBJ2-5; 8 bases map to TRBD1. The CDR3 nucleotides are TGTGCCAGCAGCTCCCTCCGGGCCAGGGGGCGGGAGACCCAGTACTTC. It is translated as CASSSLRARGRETQYF.